This T cell receptor delta chain is drawn from a study of γδ T cells in repeated Plasmodium falciparum infection. Overall study context: Malian children with intense seasonal malaria exposure were compared with matched Australian children. Samples were taken at baseline, before some infections, and 21 days after each. Study findings and constraints: Many TCRgamma sequences overlapped between individuals in stable Vgamma9/Vdelta2+ repertoires.

This CDR3 region has 25 residues. The trim removed 2 bases at V and 1 base at J, leaving 33 bases unmatched. Germline V gene data show CDR1 as TSWWSYY and CDR2 as QGS. TRG and TRD sequences were obtained from every sorted gammadelta sample. TCRdb reanalysed the multiplex PCR reads with CATT. The sample shows tens of thousands of delta-chain clones, 1.5% to 2% of them seen only once. As regards this clone: Antigen unknown. A far larger clone is only one base removed, so a read error is likely. Other DNA sequences in this specimen translate into the identical CDR3.

Gammadelta T cells were flow-sorted from PBMC into Vgamma9/Vdelta2+ and Vdelta2-negative populations for bulk analysis. The TCR sequence derives from a pool of human donors (malaria-infected and uninfected, not separated). The gene calls are TRDV1 and TRDJ1; 8 bases agree with TRDD2. The sequencing input was gamma-delta T cells from blood. The CDR3 loop reads CALGEGDFLRDPWGKSTRGTDKLIF. In nucleotides, the CDR3 is TGTGCTCTTGGGGAAGGGGACTTCCTACGTGACCCCTGGGGAAAGTCGACCCGAGGCACCGATAAACTCATCTTT.